This is a list of T cell receptor beta chains from one sample in a study of cytomegalovirus exposure and HLA in healthy donors. Libraries were prepared by immunoSEQ multiplex PCR; TCRdb keeps only in-frame clonotypes and omits some of them. This repertoire shows about 56,000 clones, 89% found once; its top ten account for roughly 15%. The specimen was PBMCs. These TCRs come from a woman between 18 and 30 years old in good health and CMV-seronegative. Both conserved end residues are part of each CDR3. D genes are given only for firm matches. Size tells how often a clone was seen (once, few, many) or the class of an expanded clone, and some rows leave it out.

clone_size,d_call,v_call,j_call,cdr3_aa,cdr3_nt
NA,TRBD1,TRBV2,TRBJ1-1,CASRTGRNTEAFF,TGTGCCAGCAGGACAGGGAGGAACACTGAAGCTTTCTTT
NA,TRBD1,TRBV7-3,TRBJ2-3,CASSSGQGTDTQYF,TGTGCCAGCAGCTCGGGACAGGGCACAGATACGCAGTATTTT
NA,TRBD2,TRBV5-1,TRBJ2-5,CASSLVPAGEETQYF,TGCGCCAGCAGCTTGGTGCCGGCGGGGGAAGAGACCCAGTACTTC
few,NA,TRBV5-1,TRBJ1-5,CASSTGTAQPQHF,TGCGCCAGCAGCACAGGGACGGCACAGCCCCAGCATTTT
few,NA,TRBV4-2,TRBJ1-6,CASSRDISSPLHF,TGTGCCAGCAGCCGGGACATTAGCTCACCCCTCCACTTT
few,NA,TRBV5-1,TRBJ1-2,CASSLGGLANYGYTF,TGCGCCAGCAGCTTGGGGGGCCTAGCTAACTATGGCTACACCTTC
NA,NA,TRBV18,TRBJ2-7,CASSPARQDEQYF,TGTGCCAGCTCACCAGCACGCCAGGACGAGCAGTACTTC
NA,NA,TRBV7-8,TRBJ2-7,CASRDIATYEQYF,TGTGCCAGCCGGGACATCGCTACCTACGAGCAGTACTTC
NA,NA,TRBV11-2,TRBJ2-2,CASSIRTGTGELFF,TGTGCCAGCAGCATCCGTACAGGGACCGGGGAGCTGTTTTTT
NA,TRBD2,TRBV6-1,TRBJ2-1,CASSASGTSGDNEQFF,TGTGCCAGCAGTGCCTCCGGGACTAGCGGAGACAATGAGCAGTTCTTC
NA,NA,TRBV14,TRBJ1-1,CASSPQGNTEAFF,TGTGCCAGCAGCCCTCAGGGGAACACTGAAGCTTTCTTT
NA,NA,TRBV4-1,TRBJ1-1,CASSPQGLGNTEAFF,TGCGCCAGCAGCCCTCAGGGATTGGGGAACACTGAAGCTTTCTTT
NA,TRBD1,TRBV7-2,TRBJ1-2,CASRPTGSYGYTF,TGTGCCAGCAGGCCGACAGGGAGCTATGGCTACACCTTC
NA,TRBD2,TRBV10-3,TRBJ2-1,CAISSTSGLYNEQFF,TGTGCCATCAGTTCGACTAGCGGGTTGTACAATGAGCAGTTCTTC
NA,NA,TRBV10-3,TRBJ2-5,CAISVVGAKETQYF,TGTGCCATCAGTGTGGTGGGGGCGAAAGAGACCCAGTACTTC
NA,NA,TRBV9,TRBJ1-2,CASSGGGRDGYTF,TGTGCCAGCAGCGGGGGGGGACGGGATGGCTACACCTTC
NA,NA,TRBV6-5,TRBJ1-1,CASSMTLNTEAFF,TGTGCCAGCAGCATGACATTGAACACTGAAGCTTTCTTT
NA,TRBD2,TRBV5-1,TRBJ2-3,CASSLGDYTDTQYF,TGCGCCAGCAGCCTGGGGGACTATACAGATACGCAGTATTTT
NA,NA,TRBV19,TRBJ2-2,CASSIGGHTGELFF,TGTGCCAGTAGTATAGGGGGGCACACCGGGGAGCTGTTTTTT
NA,NA,TRBV7-6,TRBJ2-5,CASSLGGSQETQYF,TGTGCCAGCAGCTTAGGCGGGTCCCAAGAGACCCAGTACTTC
NA,NA,TRBV28,TRBJ2-3,CASSFPGTSTDTQYF,TGTGCCAGCAGTTTCCCAGGGACTAGCACAGATACGCAGTATTTT
NA,TRBD1,TRBV10-3,TRBJ1-4,CAISVRQGYDEKLFF,TGTGCCATCAGTGTCCGACAGGGATATGATGAAAAACTGTTTTTT
few,NA,TRBV5-6,TRBJ1-2,CASSTGLLRGGYTF,TGTGCCAGCAGCACGGGACTTCTTAGAGGTGGCTACACCTTC
NA,NA,TRBV7-2,TRBJ2-3,CASSSTVKDTQYF,TGTGCCAGCAGTTCGACAGTTAAAGATACGCAGTATTTT
NA,NA,TRBV9,TRBJ1-1,CASSAEGDTEAFF,TGTGCCAGCAGCGCGGAGGGTGACACTGAAGCTTTCTTT
NA,NA,TRBV14,TRBJ2-3,CASSSTIPITDTQYF,TGTGCCAGCAGCTCAACTATTCCCATCACAGATACGCAGTATTTT
NA,NA,TRBV28,TRBJ1-2,CASSENSYGYTF,TGTGCCAGCAGCGAGAATTCCTATGGCTACACCTTC
NA,NA,TRBV23-1,TRBJ2-1,CASSLNPSDEQFF,TGCGCCAGCAGTCTCAACCCCTCGGATGAGCAGTTCTTC
few,TRBD2,TRBV6-1,TRBJ2-3,CASSELAGGPDTQYF,TGTGCCAGCAGTGAACTAGCGGGGGGGCCAGATACGCAGTATTTT
once,NA,TRBV27,TRBJ2-2,CASSFTGNTGELFF,TGTGCCAGCAGTTTTACGGGGAACACCGGGGAGCTGTTTTTT
few,NA,TRBV5-1,TRBJ2-1,CASSLGLAHEQFF,TGCGCCAGCAGCTTGGGGCTAGCCCATGAGCAGTTCTTC
NA,NA,TRBV6-1,TRBJ2-7,CASSEFWVGSYEQYF,TGTGCCAGCAGTGAATTTTGGGTCGGGAGCTACGAGCAGTACTTC
NA,NA,TRBV7-2,TRBJ2-2,CASSLGTGGGTGELFF,TGTGCCAGCAGCTTAGGTACCGGCGGCGGCACCGGGGAGCTGTTTTTT
once,TRBD1,TRBV7-9,TRBJ1-1,CASSDPGTGALEAFF,TGTGCCAGCAGCGACCCCGGGACAGGGGCCCTCGAAGCTTTCTTT
NA,TRBD1,TRBV28,TRBJ2-1,CASSLTGQGANEQFF,TGTGCCAGCAGTTTAACGGGACAGGGAGCCAATGAGCAGTTCTTC
NA,TRBD1,TRBV5-1,TRBJ2-2,CASSPGQGRSSNTGELFF,TGCGCCAGCAGCCCCGGACAGGGCCGGTCCTCGAACACCGGGGAGCTGTTTTTT
NA,NA,TRBV4-3,TRBJ2-1,CASSQDRRDNEQFF,TGCGCCAGCAGCCAAGATCGCCGGGACAATGAGCAGTTCTTC
NA,TRBD2,TRBV18,TRBJ2-3,CASSPPITSGETDTQYF,TGTGCCAGCTCACCCCCAATAACTAGCGGAGAAACAGATACGCAGTATTTT
NA,NA,TRBV5-4,TRBJ1-1,CASSLAVPGTEAFF,TGTGCCAGCAGCTTGGCGGTCCCCGGCACTGAAGCTTTCTTT
NA,NA,TRBV19,TRBJ2-1,CASSIDLRGVYNEQFF,TGTGCCAGTAGTATAGATCTCAGGGGGGTTTACAATGAGCAGTTCTTC
once,NA,TRBV20-1,TRBJ1-1,CSASRGNEAFF,TGCAGTGCTAGTCGGGGTAATGAAGCTTTCTTT
NA,TRBD2,TRBV6-4,TRBJ2-3,CASSEAGGTDTQYF,TGTGCCAGCAGTGAAGCGGGAGGCACAGATACGCAGTATTTT
NA,TRBD1,TRBV5-1,TRBJ1-3,CASSLAPTGVSGNTIYF,TGCGCCAGCAGCTTGGCCCCGACAGGGGTGTCTGGAAACACCATATATTTT
NA,TRBD2,TRBV27,TRBJ2-7,CASSSGTSNEQYF,TGTGCCAGCAGTTCAGGGACTAGCAACGAGCAGTACTTC
NA,NA,TRBV19,TRBJ1-2,CASMRGYNYGYTF,TGTGCCAGTATGCGGGGGTACAACTATGGCTACACCTTC
NA,NA,TRBV5-6,TRBJ1-2,CASSNSAGGGYTF,TGTGCCAGCAGCAATTCGGCGGGGGGCGGCTACACCTTC
NA,NA,TRBV15,TRBJ2-4,CATSRDTGSGAKNIQYF,TGTGCCACCAGCAGAGATACGGGGAGTGGGGCCAAAAACATTCAGTACTTC
NA,NA,TRBV2,TRBJ1-2,CASSETQGGSYGYTF,TGTGCCAGCAGTGAGACGCAGGGCGGAAGCTATGGCTACACCTTC
NA,NA,TRBV7-9,TRBJ2-1,CASSLDPSGEQFF,TGTGCCAGCAGCCTCGACCCCAGCGGTGAGCAGTTCTTC
NA,NA,TRBV27,TRBJ2-1,CASSLSSLNNEQFF,TGTGCCAGCAGTTTATCGAGCCTTAACAATGAGCAGTTCTTC
NA,NA,TRBV11-3,TRBJ2-1,CASSPDSSSYNEQFF,TGTGCCAGCAGCCCGGACAGCAGCTCCTACAATGAGCAGTTCTTC
once,NA,TRBV11-2,TRBJ2-1,CASSLDRQYNEQFF,TGTGCCAGCAGCCTCGACAGACAATACAATGAGCAGTTCTTC
NA,TRBD2,TRBV11-3,TRBJ2-5,CASSSTRGGETQYF,TGTGCCAGCAGCTCCACGAGGGGAGGGGAGACCCAGTACTTC
once,TRBD2,TRBV19,TRBJ2-2,CASRTAGGNTGELFF,TGTGCCAGTAGAACAGCGGGGGGAAACACCGGGGAGCTGTTTTTT
once,NA,TRBV5-1,TRBJ1-5,CASSLGGGQPQHF,TGCGCCAGCAGCTTGGGGGGGGGACAGCCCCAGCATTTT
once,TRBD1,TRBV6-5,TRBJ2-1,CASSYPAGTGNNEQFF,TGTGCCAGCAGTTACCCTGCTGGGACAGGCAACAATGAGCAGTTCTTC
NA,NA,TRBV6-5,TRBJ1-1,CASSYSPTRNTEAFF,TGTGCCAGCAGTTACTCCCCGACAAGAAACACTGAAGCTTTCTTT
NA,TRBD1,TRBV9,TRBJ1-3,CASSQGAFAGNTIYF,TGTGCCAGCAGTCAGGGGGCGTTTGCTGGAAACACCATATATTTT
NA,NA,TRBV11-1,TRBJ1-1,CASSLREQVRAFF,TGTGCCAGCAGCTTACGCGAACAAGTGAGGGCTTTCTTT
NA,TRBD1,TRBV30,TRBJ1-2,CAWSGIAGTDLYGYTF,TGTGCCTGGAGTGGAATCGCCGGGACAGACCTCTATGGCTACACCTTC